The 20 T cell receptor beta chains given below trace back to one sample, sequenced in a study of blood T cell repertoires in COVID-19. This table comes from immunoSEQ multiplex PCR, and its TCRdb copy is limited to in-frame clones, with some not included. Seen here are around 110,000 clones, roughly 75% observed once, and the top ten hold around 16%. The sequenced sample consisted of peripheral blood. These receptors originate from a man in his sixties with active or convalescent COVID-19.

The V call is TRBV3-1 (or the pseudogene TRBV3-2), the J call TRBJ1-1, with a weak D call TRBD1 (6 bases). V was pared by 4 bases and J by 4 bases, with 10 bases between. CDR3 length equals 13 residues. Germline V gene sequence: CDR1 LGHDT, CDR2 YNNKEL (reference sequence). CDR3 nucleotide sequence: TGTGCCAGCAGCCTACAGGGAGTCACTGAAGCTTTCTTT. Translating it yields CASSLQGVTEAFF.

This clone was seen a few times. The chain combines TRBV7-3 with TRBJ1-1; no firm D call. V lost 5 bases, J lost 8 bases, and 12 bases lay in between. CDR1 and CDR2 (germline): SGHTA, FQGTGA. This CDR3 has 12 amino acids. This chain's CDR3 is CASSTPGAEAFF. In nucleotides, the CDR3 is TGTGCCAGCAGCACCCCAGGCGCAGAAGCTTTCTTT. Variable domain in full (rest from reference TRBV7-3 and TRBJ1-1): GAGVSQTPSNKVTEKGKYVELRCDPISGHTALYWYRQSLGQGPEFLIYFQGTGAADDSGLPNDRFFAVRPEGSVSTLKIQRTERGDSAVYLCASSTPGAEAFFGQGTRLTVV.

This clone has a handful of counts. CDR3 protein: CASSVGQGGNIQYF. DNA of the CDR3: TGTGCCAGCAGCGTAGGACAGGGTGGAAACATTCAGTACTTC. The rearrangement joins TRBV9 to TRBJ2-4; TRBD1 matches 7 bases. CDR3 length: 14 amino acids. Germline CDR1 and CDR2: SGDLS and YYNGEE. Trimming removed 0 bases from V and 6 bases from J; junction bases left unmatched: 3. Combining the CDR3 with reference TRBV9 and TRBJ2-4 gives the whole variable domain DSGVTQTPKHLITATGQRVTLRCSPRSGDLSVYWYQQSLDQGLQFLIQYYNGEERAKGNILERFSAQQFPDLHSELNLSSLELGDSALYFCASSVGQGGNIQYFGAGTRLSVL.

The J gene is TRBJ2-5, the V gene TRBV11-1; 8 bases agree with TRBD2. The CDR3 has 15 residues. The germline gives CDR1 SGHAT, CDR2 FQDESV (reference sequence). The ends lost 1 base at V and 5 bases at J; junction bases unmatched: 6. The CDR3 region has the DNA TGTGCCAGCAGCTTAGACGGGACTAGTAAGGAGACCCAGTACTTC. Amino acid sequence: CASSLDGTSKETQYF.

The chain uses TRBV5-4 and TRBJ2-1, with 8 nucleotides matching TRBD1. Germline V gene sequence: CDR1 SGHNT, CDR2 YYREEE (reference sequence). The trim removed 4 bases at V and 5 bases at J, leaving 11 bases unmatched. This CDR3 comprises 16 residues. The DNA of the CDR3 is TGTGCCAGCAGCGGAAGGACAGGGCCTGCCGACAATGAGCAGTTCTTC. Amino acid sequence: CASSGRTGPADNEQFF.

The chain employs TRBV6-1 and TRBJ2-3; TRBD2 matches at 16 bases. The CDR3 covers 17 residues. V was clipped by 1 base and J by 4 bases; unmatched bases: 2. Looked up from germline, CDR1 is MNHNS and CDR2 is SASEGT. As DNA, the CDR3 is TGTGCCAGCAGTGAAGTGGGACTAGCGGGAGGGCCAGATACGCAGTATTTT. Translating gives CASSEVGLAGGPDTQYF.

The chain couples TRBV19 to TRBJ2-7; D gene uncertain. The CDR3 is 14 amino acids. The V end lost 6 bases, the J end lost 6 bases, and 18 bases lay between the germline ends. Germline lookup yields CDR1 LNHDA and CDR2 SQIVND (reference sequence). CDR3 nucleotides: TGTGCCAGTAGCGCGCGACGGAGCCCGGGCGAGCAGTACTTC. The encoded protein is CASSARRSPGEQYF.

This CDR3 is CSVGQAGARTDTQYF. CDR3 coding DNA: TGCAGCGTTGGGCAGGCAGGGGCAAGGACAGATACGCAGTATTTT. The chain carries TRBV29-1 and TRBJ2-3; possible D gene TRBD1, 6 bases. The CDR3 sequence is 15 residues long. V lost 4 bases to trimming and J lost 3 bases, with 17 bases between them. The germline gives CDR1 SQVTM, CDR2 ANQGSEA.

The chain carries TRBV7-8 and TRBJ1-2; 7 nucleotides match TRBD1. Trimming removed 2 bases from V and 0 bases from J; junction bases left unmatched: 6. The length of the CDR3 is 16 residues. Germline lookup yields CDR1 SGHVS and CDR2 FQNEAQ. CDR3 protein: CASSLLPGTANYGYTF. DNA for the CDR3: TGTGCCAGCAGCTTACTTCCTGGGACAGCTAACTATGGCTACACCTTC. Drawing the rest from reference TRBV7-8 and TRBJ1-2, the complete variable domain is GAGVSQSPRYKVAKRGQDVALRCDPISGHVSLFWYQQALGQGPEFLTYFQNEAQLDKSGLPSDRFFAERPEGSVSTLKIQRTQQEDSAVYLCASSLLPGTANYGYTFGSGTRLTVV.

The V and J genes are TRBV27 and TRBJ2-2; 11 bases match TRBD2. V lost 6 bases to trimming and J lost 4 bases; unmatched junction nucleotides: 4. The germline V gene encodes CDR1 MNHEY and CDR2 SMNVEV (reference sequence). The length of the CDR3 is 15 residues. CDR3 sequence reads: CASSQLAGVTGELFF. CDR3 bases: TGTGCCAGCAGCCAACTAGCGGGAGTCACCGGGGAGCTGTTTTTT.

The chain joins TRBV24-1 to TRBJ2-2; 9 nucleotides align to TRBD1. Germline V gene data show CDR1 as KGHDR and CDR2 as SFDVKD. Losses at the gene ends were 3 bases for V and 3 bases for J; bases not matched to a gene: 4. CDR3 length equals 16 residues. The CDR3, as DNA: TGTGCCACCAGTGATGTGGGACAGGGACACACCGGGGAGCTGTTTTTT. It translates to CATSDVGQGHTGELFF.

On this clone itself: At one end the junction does not follow the germline gene, possibly because of a read error. The chain links TRBV5-4 to TRBJ2-1; TRBD2 matches 9 bases. Germline V gene sequence: CDR1 SGHNT, CDR2 YYREEE (reference sequence). This CDR3 region has 13 residues. For the CDR3, the DNA is TGTGCCAGCAGCCCCAACATCGGGCGGGAGGGCGTCTTC. Its protein is CASSPNIGREGVF. Variable domain in full (rest from reference TRBV5-4 and TRBJ2-1): ETGVTQSPTHLIKTRGQQVTLRCSSQSGHNTVSWYQQALGQGPQFIFQYYREEENGRGNFPPRFSGLQFPNYSSELNVNALELDDSALYLCASSPNIGREGVFGPGTRLTVL.

The V gene is TRBV4-3, the J gene TRBJ2-3; 7 positions agree with TRBD1. Trimming removed 4 bases from V and 3 bases from J; junction bases left unmatched: 7. Per germline, CDR1 LGHNA and CDR2 YSLEER. The CDR3 totals 15 residues. Written as DNA, the CDR3 is TGCGCCAGCAGCCCCTACCAGGGGGAAACAGATACGCAGTATTTT. Protein product: CASSPYQGETDTQYF.

The rearrangement joins TRBV12-3 or TRBV12-4 to TRBJ1-2, with 11 bases fitting TRBD1. After removal of 3 bases from V and 10 bases from J, the junction contained 4 bases not matched to a gene. This CDR3 spans 13 amino acids. In DNA form, the CDR3 reads TGTGCCAGCAGTTTTGGGGACAGGGGGACCTACACCTTC. This encodes CASSFGDRGTYTF.

The chain uses TRBV18 and TRBJ2-1; TRBD1 matches 11 bases. Trimming cost V 0 bases and J 7 bases; bases outside gene matches: 2. The V gene's germline CDR1 is KGHSH and CDR2 LQKENI. This CDR3 is built from 15 residues. In DNA form, the CDR3 reads TGTGCCAGCTCACCACCGGACAGGGGGCAGAATGAGCAGTTCTTC. Amino acid sequence: CASSPPDRGQNEQFF. Looking up the rest from reference TRBV18 and TRBJ2-1 gives the full variable domain: NAGVMQNPRHLVRRRGQEARLRCSPMKGHSHVYWYRQLPEEGLKFMVYLQKENIIDESGMPKERFSAEFPKEGPSILRIQQVVRGDSAAYFCASSPPDRGQNEQFFGPGTRLTVL.

The chain uses TRBV28 and TRBJ2-7; 8 bases are a match to TRBD2. Germline lookup yields CDR1 MDHEN and CDR2 SYDVKM. The CDR3 consists of 14 residues. J gave up 3 bases and V 5 bases, and 6 bases lay outside the gene matches. This CDR3 is CASSRREGSYEQYF. CDR3 sequence (DNA): TGTGCCAGCAGTCGCCGGGAGGGAAGCTACGAGCAGTACTTC. Variable domain in full (rest from reference TRBV28 and TRBJ2-7): DVKVTQSSRYLVKRTGEKVFLECVQDMDHENMFWYRQDPGLGLRLIYFSYDVKMKEKGDIPEGYSVSREKKERFSLILESASTNQTSMYLCASSRREGSYEQYFGPGTRLTVT.

This clone was seen only once. The rearrangement links TRBV19 to TRBJ2-3; D not resolved. Trimming took off 8 bases at V and 0 bases at J, with 12 bases between the two ends. Germline CDR1 reads LNHDA; CDR2 reads SQIVND (reference sequence). The CDR3 loop spans 14 amino acids. The CDR3 is CASGRLDSTDTQYF. The CDR3 coding sequence is TGTGCCAGTGGTCGGTTAGATAGCACAGATACGCAGTATTTT.

The rearrangement uses TRBV7-8 and TRBJ2-7; 12 positions agree with TRBD1. The CDR3 runs 15 residues. With V trimmed by 7 bases and J by 4 bases, 8 bases remained unmatched. Looked up from germline, CDR1 is SGHVS and CDR2 is FQNEAQ. This chain's CDR3 is CASTLGGQGAYEQYF. CDR3 in DNA: TGTGCCAGCACCCTTGGGGGACAGGGGGCTTACGAGCAGTACTTC.

Only one count was recorded for this clone. The chain recombines TRBV19 with TRBJ1-2; D might be TRBD1 (6 bases). V shed 6 bases and J shed 3 bases, with 14 bases lying between them. The CDR3 contains 14 residues. Per germline, CDR1 LNHDA and CDR2 SQIVND (reference sequence). The CDR3 sequence: CASSPQGSDYGYTF. The CDR3 coding sequence is TGTGCCAGTAGCCCACAGGGATCCGACTATGGCTACACCTTC.

The chain carries TRBV6-5 and TRBJ2-5; 10 nucleotides line up with TRBD1. The CDR3 contains 14 residues. V lost 7 bases, J lost 5 bases, and 7 bases stayed unmatched. Germline CDR1 is MNHEY and CDR2 is SVGAGI. CDR3 loop: CASNSGTGEETQYF. The CDR3 DNA sequence: TGTGCCAGCAACTCCGGGACAGGGGAGGAGACCCAGTACTTC.